These T cell receptor beta chains were read from a single sample in a study of blood T cell repertoires in COVID-19. Some clones are missing from TCRdb's copy, which holds only in-frame ones; the method was immunoSEQ multiplex PCR. The profile covers 100,000 to 110,000 clones, with 70% to 90% appearing a single time and around 5.4% taken by the ten largest. Sequenced material: peripheral blood. The receptors were sampled from a human donor in a cohort sampled during active COVID-19. CDR3s include the opening cysteine and the closing phenylalanine or tryptophan. The order of the fields is clone size, V gene, J gene, D gene, CDR3 protein, CDR3 DNA. D genes are given only for firm matches. Some rows have no size entry. The others give once, few or many, or a class for an expanded clone.

.,TRBV5-1,TRBJ2-7,TRBD1,CASSLVQGYEQYF,TGCGCCAGCAGCTTAGTACAGGGGTACGAGCAGTACTTC
.,TRBV29-1,TRBJ1-5,.,CSVVTGNQPQHF,TGCAGCGTTGTGACAGGCAATCAGCCCCAGCATTTT
.,TRBV3-1/TRBV3-2,TRBJ1-1,TRBD1,CASSPYRGSEAFF,TGTGCCAGCAGCCCCTACAGGGGGAGTGAAGCTTTCTTT
.,TRBV7-2,TRBJ2-1,.,CASSFGQRNYNEQFF,TGTGCCAGCAGCTTCGGTCAGCGTAACTACAATGAGCAGTTCTTC
.,TRBV5-1,TRBJ1-1,.,CASHRRGRDGTEAFF,TGCGCCAGCCACCGGCGAGGCCGGGATGGCACTGAAGCTTTCTTT
.,TRBV28,TRBJ2-3,.,CATLRTSTDTQYF,TGTGCCACCCTTAGGACAAGCACAGATACGCAGTATTTT
.,TRBV19,TRBJ2-4,TRBD1,CASSLDRGNYIQYF,TGTGCCAGTAGTCTAGACAGGGGTAATTACATTCAGTACTTC
.,TRBV28,TRBJ2-1,.,CASSPRYPGAGGNEQFF,TGTGCCAGCAGTCCCCGGTACCCGGGCGCTGGGGGGAATGAGCAGTTCTTC
.,TRBV2,TRBJ2-2,TRBD2,CASSGRLAGEAGELFF,TGTGCCAGCAGTGGCAGGCTAGCGGGAGAAGCCGGGGAGCTGTTTTTT
.,TRBV7-2,TRBJ2-6,.,CASRQPSGANVLTF,TGTGCCAGCAGACAACCCTCCGGGGCCAACGTCCTGACTTTC
.,TRBV4-3,TRBJ1-2,.,CASSQGVLRDGYTF,TGCGCCAGCAGCCAAGGTGTGTTGAGAGATGGCTACACCTTC
.,TRBV30,TRBJ1-2,TRBD1,CAWSAAGGGRGYTF,TGTGCCTGGAGTGCGGCAGGGGGTGGAAGGGGCTACACCTTC
once,TRBV6-5,TRBJ1-3,TRBD1,CASSTWDSGNTIYF,TGTGCCAGCAGTACCTGGGACAGCGGAAACACCATATATTTT
.,TRBV5-1,TRBJ2-2,TRBD2,CASSLEGLESGELFF,TGCGCCAGCAGCTTGGAGGGACTAGAGTCCGGGGAGCTGTTTTTT
few,TRBV24-1,TRBJ2-1,.,CATSDTLARYNEQFF,TGTGCCACCAGTGACACCCTAGCACGCTACAATGAGCAGTTCTTC
.,TRBV2,TRBJ2-7,.,CASSEAPGVSYEQYF,TGTGCCAGCAGTGAAGCGCCAGGGGTCTCCTACGAGCAGTACTTC
.,TRBV15,TRBJ2-7,.,CATSRGVGTRAYF,TGTGCCACCAGCAGAGGGGTGGGGACTCGGGCGTACTTC
.,TRBV27,TRBJ1-4,TRBD1,CASSLGQWDEKLFF,TGTGCCAGCAGTTTGGGACAGTGGGATGAAAAACTGTTTTTT
few,TRBV6-5,TRBJ2-2,TRBD2,CASTTGGGELFF,TGTGCCAGCACCACGGGGGGCGGGGAGCTGTTTTTT
.,TRBV18,TRBJ2-5,TRBD1,CASSPPGQLHQETQYF,TGTGCCAGCTCACCCCCGGGACAGCTGCATCAAGAGACCCAGTACTTC
.,TRBV28,TRBJ2-7,.,CASRGQVLYEQYF,TGTGCCAGCAGGGGACAAGTCCTTTACGAGCAGTACTTC
.,TRBV5-1,TRBJ2-3,TRBD1,CASRSRDRVGDTQYF,TGCGCCAGCCGTAGCCGGGACAGGGTGGGTGATACGCAGTATTTT
.,TRBV30,TRBJ2-7,.,CAWSPQAYEQYF,TGTGCCTGGAGCCCCCAGGCCTACGAGCAGTACTTC
.,TRBV5-1,TRBJ1-3,TRBD1,CASSLVTGGNTIYF,TGCGCCAGCAGCTTGGTCACAGGGGGCAACACCATATATTTT
once,TRBV6-6,TRBJ1-2,.,CASSYPEQAARGYTF,TGTGCCAGCAGTTATCCCGAACAGGCAGCGAGGGGCTACACCTTC
.,TRBV5-1,TRBJ2-3,TRBD1,CASSLRQGADTQYF,TGCGCCAGCAGCTTGCGGCAGGGGGCGGATACGCAGTATTTT
.,TRBV28,TRBJ2-5,TRBD1,CASNGTARETQYF,TGTGCCAGCAACGGGACAGCCCGGGAGACCCAGTACTTC
.,TRBV4-1,TRBJ1-2,.,CASSQQSRGRGGYTF,TGCGCCAGCAGCCAACAGTCCCGTGGTAGGGGTGGCTACACCTTC
once,TRBV7-2,TRBJ1-2,.,CASSLWGTMSNYGYTF,TGTGCCAGCAGCTTATGGGGGACAATGAGTAACTATGGCTACACCTTC
.,TRBV30,TRBJ2-5,.,CAWSLRRGLMQETQYF,TGTGCCTGGAGCCTCAGGAGGGGGCTAATGCAAGAGACCCAGTACTTC
.,TRBV30,TRBJ1-2,TRBD1,CAWSEGANGYTF,TGTGCCTGGAGTGAGGGGGCCAATGGCTACACCTTC
once,TRBV9,TRBJ2-5,TRBD1,CASSVRPTGGSETQYF,TGTGCCAGCAGCGTCCGACCGACAGGGGGCTCGGAGACCCAGTACTTC
.,TRBV28,TRBJ2-7,TRBD2,CASRTSGRGEQYF,TGTGCCAGCAGGACTAGCGGGAGGGGCGAGCAGTACTTC
.,TRBV4-3,TRBJ2-1,TRBD2,CASSPGLAGGYNEQFF,TGCGCCAGCAGCCCGGGACTAGCGGGAGGGTACAATGAGCAGTTCTTC
.,TRBV28,TRBJ1-1,.,CASSFMFRGRDTEAFF,TGTGCCAGCAGTTTCATGTTCAGGGGTCGAGACACTGAAGCTTTCTTT
.,TRBV19,TRBJ2-5,.,CASRVDSRRQETQYF,TGTGCCAGCCGGGTGGACAGCAGAAGACAAGAGACCCAGTACTTC
.,TRBV6-6,TRBJ2-3,TRBD1,CASSPRDREGADTQYF,TGTGCCAGCAGTCCCCGGGACAGGGAGGGGGCAGATACGCAGTATTTT
.,TRBV10-3,TRBJ1-1,TRBD1,CAINRQGKGVWEGGAEAFF,TGTGCCATCAACCGACAGGGGAAAGGGGTCTGGGAAGGGGGAGCTGAAGCTTTCTTT
.,TRBV7-8,TRBJ2-2,TRBD2,CATPRWAGGLTGELFF,TGTGCCACCCCAAGGTGGGCGGGAGGGCTCACCGGGGAGCTGTTTTTT
.,TRBV5-6,TRBJ2-4,TRBD1,CASSFGDGQGGLAKNIQYF,TGTGCCAGCAGCTTCGGGGATGGACAGGGGGGCCTTGCCAAAAACATTCAGTACTTC
many,TRBV19,TRBJ1-1,.,CASSRQNTEAFF,TGTGCCAGTAGTAGACAGAACACTGAAGCTTTCTTT
.,TRBV27,TRBJ2-2,TRBD2,CASTPGLAGSELFF,TGTGCCAGCACCCCGGGACTAGCGGGCTCTGAGCTGTTTTTT
.,TRBV28,TRBJ2-1,TRBD1,CASRTGTVSYNEQFF,TGTGCCAGCAGGACCGGGACAGTCTCCTACAATGAGCAGTTCTTC
.,TRBV4-1,TRBJ2-1,TRBD2,CASSQGASGRAAFF,TGCGCCAGCAGCCAAGGGGCTAGCGGGAGGGCCGCGTTCTTC
.,TRBV6-2/TRBV6-3,TRBJ1-5,TRBD1,CASSQKTGAFLNSNQPQHF,TGTGCCAGCAGTCAAAAGACAGGGGCCTTCCTCAATAGCAATCAGCCCCAGCATTTT
.,TRBV18,TRBJ2-2,.,CASSSGVGITGELFF,TGTGCCAGCTCATCAGGCGTCGGGATAACCGGGGAGCTGTTTTTT
.,TRBV7-2,TRBJ1-4,TRBD1,CASSLAPGQGRLSNEKLFF,TGTGCCAGCAGCTTAGCCCCGGGACAGGGGCGCCTCTCTAATGAAAAACTGTTTTTT
.,TRBV29-1,TRBJ2-7,.,CSVVMAGSNYEQYF,TGCAGCGTCGTGATGGCAGGGTCTAACTACGAGCAGTACTTC
.,TRBV7-2,TRBJ2-5,TRBD1,CASSLRPTGRETQYF,TGTGCCAGCAGCTTAAGACCGACAGGGAGAGAGACCCAGTACTTC
.,TRBV6-5,TRBJ2-3,.,CASSPRGTDTQYF,TGTGCCAGCAGCCCGCGGGGCACAGATACGCAGTATTTT
.,TRBV10-1,TRBJ1-2,.,CASSDGPGNGYTF,TGCGCCAGCAGTGACGGACCAGGGAATGGCTACACCTTC
.,TRBV28,TRBJ2-1,TRBD2,CASSSPSSTSGIEQFF,TGTGCCAGCAGTTCCCCGTCCTCGACTAGCGGGATAGAGCAGTTCTTC
.,TRBV19,TRBJ2-2,TRBD2,CASSHLAGGNTGELFF,TGTGCCAGTAGTCACCTAGCGGGAGGTAACACCGGGGAGCTGTTTTTT
.,TRBV12-2,TRBJ2-3,.,CASRHTSGRAEDF,TGTGCAAGTCGTCACACTAGCGGGAGGGCAGAGGATTTT
.,TRBV10-1,TRBJ2-2,TRBD1,CASSESELGQRTGELFF,TGCGCCAGCAGTGAGTCCGAACTGGGACAGCGGACCGGGGAGCTGTTTTTT
.,TRBV5-1,TRBJ1-4,.,CASRRVTNEKLFF,TGCGCCAGCAGGAGGGTGACTAATGAAAAACTGTTTTTT
.,TRBV5-1,TRBJ2-3,TRBD2,CASSYGDYLSTDTQYF,TGCGCCAGCAGCTACGGGGACTACCTTAGCACAGATACGCAGTATTTT
.,TRBV6-5,TRBJ2-1,TRBD1,CASTPGTVAYNEQFF,TGTGCCAGCACCCCCGGGACAGTGGCCTACAATGAGCAGTTCTTC
.,TRBV27,TRBJ1-6,TRBD1,CASSRQGAFSSYNSPLHF,TGTGCCAGCAGTCGACAGGGGGCGTTTAGCTCCTATAATTCACCCCTCCACTTT
.,TRBV30,TRBJ1-5,.,CAYRQDNQPQHF,TGTGCCTATCGACAGGACAATCAGCCCCAGCATTTT